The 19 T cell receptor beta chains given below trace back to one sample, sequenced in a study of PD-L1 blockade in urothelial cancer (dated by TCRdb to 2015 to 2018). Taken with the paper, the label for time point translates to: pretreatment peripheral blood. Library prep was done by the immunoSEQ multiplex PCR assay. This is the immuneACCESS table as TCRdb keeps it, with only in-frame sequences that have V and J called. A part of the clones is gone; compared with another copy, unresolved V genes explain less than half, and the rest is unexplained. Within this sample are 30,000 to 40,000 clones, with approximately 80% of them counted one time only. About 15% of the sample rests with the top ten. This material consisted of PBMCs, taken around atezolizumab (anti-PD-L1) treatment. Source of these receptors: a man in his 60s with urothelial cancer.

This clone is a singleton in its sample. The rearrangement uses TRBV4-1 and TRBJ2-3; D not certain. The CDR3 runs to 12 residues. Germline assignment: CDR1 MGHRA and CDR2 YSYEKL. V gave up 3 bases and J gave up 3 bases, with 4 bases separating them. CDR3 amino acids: CASSQLTDTQYF. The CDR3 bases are TGCGCCAGCAGCCAGTTAACAGATACGCAGTATTTT.

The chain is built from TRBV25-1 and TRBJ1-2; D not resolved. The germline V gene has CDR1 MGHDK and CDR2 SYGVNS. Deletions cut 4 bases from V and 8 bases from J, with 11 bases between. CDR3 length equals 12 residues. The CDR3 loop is CASSVGLEGYTF. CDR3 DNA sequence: TGTGCCAGCAGTGTTGGTCTGGAGGGCTACACCTTC.

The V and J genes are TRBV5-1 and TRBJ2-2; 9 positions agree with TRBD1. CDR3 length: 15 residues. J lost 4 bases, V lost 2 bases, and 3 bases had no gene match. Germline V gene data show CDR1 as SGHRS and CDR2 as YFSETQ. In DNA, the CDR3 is TGCGCCAGCAGCTTACAGGGGGCGGGCACCGGGGAGCTGTTTTTT. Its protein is CASSLQGAGTGELFF.

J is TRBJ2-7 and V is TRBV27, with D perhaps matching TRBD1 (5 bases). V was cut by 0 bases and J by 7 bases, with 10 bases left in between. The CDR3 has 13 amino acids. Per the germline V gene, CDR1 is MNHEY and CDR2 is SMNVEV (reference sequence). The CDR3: CASSLSRGEEQYF. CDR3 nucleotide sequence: TGTGCCAGCAGTTTATCTAGGGGTGAAGAGCAGTACTTC.

CDR3 region: CASRSQSNTEAFF. As DNA, the CDR3 is TGCGCCAGCAGAAGTCAGTCGAACACTGAAGCTTTCTTT. The chain is built from TRBV5-1 and TRBJ1-1; no clear D gene. Germline lookup yields CDR1 SGHRS and CDR2 YFSETQ. Deletions cut 5 bases from V and 1 base from J, with 9 bases between. The CDR3 length is 13 residues.

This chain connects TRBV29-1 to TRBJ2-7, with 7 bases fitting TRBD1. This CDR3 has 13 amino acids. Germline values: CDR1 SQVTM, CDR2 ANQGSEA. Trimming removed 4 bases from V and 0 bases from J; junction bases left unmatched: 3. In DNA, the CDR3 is TGCAGCGTTGGGGACAGAATCTCCTACGAGCAGTACTTC. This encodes CSVGDRISYEQYF.

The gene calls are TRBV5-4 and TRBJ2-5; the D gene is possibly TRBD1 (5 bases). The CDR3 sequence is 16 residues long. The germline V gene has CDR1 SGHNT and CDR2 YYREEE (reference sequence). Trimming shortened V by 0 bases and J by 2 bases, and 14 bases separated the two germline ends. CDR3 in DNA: TGTGCCAGCAGCTTGGGGAAAAGGGGCACGCAAGAGACCCAGTACTTC. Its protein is CASSLGKRGTQETQYF. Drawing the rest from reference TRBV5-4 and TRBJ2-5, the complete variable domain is ETGVTQSPTHLIKTRGQQVTLRCSSQSGHNTVSWYQQALGQGPQFIFQYYREEENGRGNFPPRFSGLQFPNYSSELNVNALELDDSALYLCASSLGKRGTQETQYFGPGTRLLVL.

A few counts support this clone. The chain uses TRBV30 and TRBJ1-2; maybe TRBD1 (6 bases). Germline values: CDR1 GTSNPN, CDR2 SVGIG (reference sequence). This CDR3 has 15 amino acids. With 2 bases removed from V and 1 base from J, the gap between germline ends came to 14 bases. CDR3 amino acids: CAWSSGTSSNYGYTF. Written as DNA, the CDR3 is TGTGCCTGGAGTTCCGGGACATCAAGTAACTATGGCTACACCTTC.

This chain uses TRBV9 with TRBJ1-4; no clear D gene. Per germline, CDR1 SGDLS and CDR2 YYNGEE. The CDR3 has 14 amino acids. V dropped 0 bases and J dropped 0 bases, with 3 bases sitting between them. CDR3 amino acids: CASSVATTNEKLFF. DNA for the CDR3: TGTGCCAGCAGCGTAGCAACAACTAATGAAAAACTGTTTTTT.

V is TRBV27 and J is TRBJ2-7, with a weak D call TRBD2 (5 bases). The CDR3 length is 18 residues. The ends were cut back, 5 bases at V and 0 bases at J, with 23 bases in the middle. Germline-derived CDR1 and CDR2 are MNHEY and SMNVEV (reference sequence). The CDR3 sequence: CASSGWGVLDKSSYEQYF. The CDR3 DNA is TGTGCCAGCAGTGGATGGGGAGTTCTCGACAAAAGCTCCTACGAGCAGTACTTC.

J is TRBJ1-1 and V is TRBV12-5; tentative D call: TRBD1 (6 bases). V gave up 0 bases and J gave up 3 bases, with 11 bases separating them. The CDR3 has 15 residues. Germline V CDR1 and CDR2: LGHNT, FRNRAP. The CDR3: CASGLVDNRDTEAFF. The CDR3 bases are TGTGCTAGTGGTTTGGTAGATAACAGGGACACTGAAGCTTTCTTT. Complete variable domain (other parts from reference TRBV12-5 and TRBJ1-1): DARVTQTPRHKVTEMGQEVTMRCQPILGHNTVFWYRQTMMQGLELLAYFRNRAPLDDSGMPKDRFSAEMPDATLATLKIQPSEPRDSAVYFCASGLVDNRDTEAFFGQGTRLTVV.

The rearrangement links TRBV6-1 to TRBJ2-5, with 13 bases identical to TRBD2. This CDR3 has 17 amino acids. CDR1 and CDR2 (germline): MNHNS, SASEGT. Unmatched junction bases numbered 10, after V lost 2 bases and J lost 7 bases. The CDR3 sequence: CASSELELAGGPWTQYF. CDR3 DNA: TGTGCCAGCAGTGAATTGGAACTAGCGGGAGGGCCATGGACCCAGTACTTC.

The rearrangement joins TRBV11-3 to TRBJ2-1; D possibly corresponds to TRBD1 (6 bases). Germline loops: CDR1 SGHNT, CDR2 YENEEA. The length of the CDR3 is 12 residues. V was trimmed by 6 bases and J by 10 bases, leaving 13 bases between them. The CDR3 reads CASSSTGPEQFF. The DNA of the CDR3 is TGTGCCAGCAGTTCTACAGGGCCCGAGCAGTTCTTC.

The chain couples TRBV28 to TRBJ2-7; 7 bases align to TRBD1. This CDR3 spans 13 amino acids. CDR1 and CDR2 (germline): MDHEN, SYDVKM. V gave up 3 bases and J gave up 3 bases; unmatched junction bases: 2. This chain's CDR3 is CASSLRQGYEQYF. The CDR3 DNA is TGTGCCAGCAGTTTGAGACAGGGCTACGAGCAGTACTTC.

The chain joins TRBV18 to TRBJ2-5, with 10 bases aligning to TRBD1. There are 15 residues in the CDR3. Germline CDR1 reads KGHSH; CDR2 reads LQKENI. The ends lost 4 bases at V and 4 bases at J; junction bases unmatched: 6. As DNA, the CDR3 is TGTGCCAGCTCACAGCTCCGGGACAGGGGAGAGACCCAGTACTTC. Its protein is CASSQLRDRGETQYF.

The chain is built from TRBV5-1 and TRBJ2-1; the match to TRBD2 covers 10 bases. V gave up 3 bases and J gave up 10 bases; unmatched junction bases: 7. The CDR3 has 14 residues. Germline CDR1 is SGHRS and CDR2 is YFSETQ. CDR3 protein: CASSWEKGLAEQFF. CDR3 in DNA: TGCGCCAGCAGCTGGGAAAAGGGACTAGCGGAGCAGTTCTTC.

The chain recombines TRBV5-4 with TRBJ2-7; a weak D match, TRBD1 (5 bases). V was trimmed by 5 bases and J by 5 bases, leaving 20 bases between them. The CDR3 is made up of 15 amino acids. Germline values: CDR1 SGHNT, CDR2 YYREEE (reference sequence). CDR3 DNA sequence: TGTGCCAGCAGACCTAGGGGCACAGGACAAAACGAGCAGTACTTC. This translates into CASRPRGTGQNEQYF.

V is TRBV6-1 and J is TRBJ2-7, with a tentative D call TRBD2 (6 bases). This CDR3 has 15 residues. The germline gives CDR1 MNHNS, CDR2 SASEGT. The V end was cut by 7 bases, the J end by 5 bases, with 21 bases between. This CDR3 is CASKEGQRGMNEQYF. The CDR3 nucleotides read TGTGCCAGCAAGGAGGGCCAGCGAGGGATGAACGAGCAGTACTTC.

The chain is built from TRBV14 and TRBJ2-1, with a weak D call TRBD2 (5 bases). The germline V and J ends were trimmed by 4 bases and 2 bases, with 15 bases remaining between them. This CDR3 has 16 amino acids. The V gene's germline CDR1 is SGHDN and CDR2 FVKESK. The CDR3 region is CASSLRAGPTYNEQFF. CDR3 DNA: TGTGCCAGCAGCCTACGGGCGGGTCCTACCTACAATGAGCAGTTCTTC.